This TCR beta chain was sequenced in a study of spatial heterogeneity in lung cancer. Study findings and constraints: For expanded intratumoral alpha and beta TCRs, counts tracked tumor mutation counts.

Losses at the gene ends were 3 bases for V and 7 bases for J; bases not matched to a gene: 8. From germline, CDR1 is DFQATT and CDR2 SNEGSKA (reference sequence). The CDR3 runs to 13 residues. TCRdb independently ran MiXCR on the 5' RACE reads; one entry per CDR3 protein. The table has fewer than 15,000 distinct CDR3 sequences, roughly 3.4% seen once. This clonotype has only a few counts. Its antigen is currently unknown. Time point meaning: sample taken at primary tumor resection. The sequencing used lung tumor tissue, collected at surgery. The V call is TRBV20-1, the J call TRBJ2-7, with TRBD2 identical over 8 bases. The TCR was taken from a male donor with early-stage non-small cell lung cancer. In DNA, the CDR3 is TGCAGTGCTAGGCGGGGGGAGGACCGGGAGCAGTACTTC. Residues: CSARRGEDREQYF.